This is a list of T cell receptor beta chains from one sample in a study of identical twins' blood T cells. TCRdb passed the 5' RACE reads through MiXCR, listing each CDR3 protein once. The data contain a few hundred thousand distinct CDR3 sequences, over 25% of them singletons. The sequenced sample was PBMCs. The receptors here all came from a woman between 18 and 49 years old in good health. The CDR3 runs from the conserved cysteine through the conserved F or W. The D gene is left open where the match is weak. Rows give clone size only sometimes, using once, few, many, or a class for an expanded clone.

TRBJ2-7	-	few	TRBV21-1	TGTGCCAGCAGCCCTAGGGGGAGCTCCTACGAGCAGTACTTC	CASSPRGSSYEQYF
TRBJ1-1	-	-	TRBV5-4	TGTGCCAGCACCCTCTCCCGTGGGAACACTGAAGCTTTCTTT	CASTLSRGNTEAFF
TRBJ1-3	-	many	TRBV14	TGTGCCAGCAGCCAACTAGGGATTGGAAACACCATATATTTT	CASSQLGIGNTIYF
TRBJ2-7	-	-	TRBV29-1	TGCAGCGTTTTATCACGAACCTACGAGCAGTACTTC	CSVLSRTYEQYF
TRBJ1-4	-	once	TRBV7-9	TGTGCCAGCAGCCTCAGACAAAGGAATGAAAAACTGTTTTTT	CASSLRQRNEKLFF
TRBJ1-1	-	once	TRBV29-1	TGCAGCGTTGCATTGGCAGGGAGCACTGAAGCTTTCTTT	CSVALAGSTEAFF
TRBJ1-2	TRBD1	few	TRBV6-6	TGTGCCAGCAGTTACTCTTCGGACAGGTCCGGCTACACCTTC	CASSYSSDRSGYTF
TRBJ1-1	TRBD1	-	TRBV2	TGTGCCAGCAGGGATCGACAGGGAGTTTTAGGCACTGAAGCTTTCTTT	CASRDRQGVLGTEAFF
TRBJ1-6	TRBD1	-	TRBV11-2	TGTGCCAGCAGCCCCATAACGGGACAGACAAATTCACCCCTCCACTTT	CASSPITGQTNSPLHF
TRBJ2-2	-	-	TRBV27	TGTGCCAGCAAACCGCTCGTACAGGGTGCCGGGGAGCTGTTTTTT	CASKPLVQGAGELFF
TRBJ2-1	TRBD2	-	TRBV19	TGTGCCAGCTCGGCCCCAGGCGGGAGATTCAATGAGCAGTTCTTC	CASSAPGGRFNEQFF